This TCR beta chain was identified during a study of T-cell memory formation after mild COVID-19 (dated by TCRdb to about 2021). Context from the whole study: TCR sequence clusters from the two donors were found to be largely donor specific. The cohort was made up of two young adult volunteers, one female and one male, who were previously healthy. T-cell clones expanding and contracting after mild COVID-19 in two donors were tracked by longitudinal TCRalpha and TCRbeta repertoire sequencing.

The run used an Illumina NovaSeq 6000. Using 5'RACE with constant-segment primers, TCRalpha and TCRbeta cDNA libraries were constructed, with sample barcodes and unique molecular identifiers added in the process. RNA was extracted from every sample with Trizol reagent. The libraries were amplified in two PCR steps, and the second step added a second sample barcode and Illumina TruSeq adapters. Libraries were sequenced on an Illumina NovaSeq with 2 x 150 bp paired-end reads. The authors processed their data as follows. With migec v1.2.7, reads were demultiplexed and then collapsed into UMI-guided consensus sequences. Using mixcr v2.1.11, UMI consensuses were aligned to TRA and TRB V and J templates and then assembled into clonotypes. A clonotype was counted as expanded or contracted only when both edgeR and NoisET called the clonotype significant, with the noise models trained on biological replicates. For edgeR calls, a false discovery rate-adjusted p below 0.01 and a log2 fold-change threshold of 1 were applied. PCA with hierarchical clustering of max-normalized trajectories of the 1000 most abundant clonotypes was used as exploratory dynamics analysis. Separately sequenced CD4+ and CD8+ repertoires were used to assign a CD4 or CD8 phenotype to each responding clone. TCRdb handled the public reads itself, with Q25 trimming in fastp and clone calling in MiXCR, and kept productive beta chains. For every CDR3 protein sequence, its rows merge into one entry that carries the most common genes and DNA. Clone size and V and J calls follow TCRdb, not the original study. The sample yields some 450,000 distinct CDR3 sequences; roughly 20% were counted once. The ten largest clones capture 7.5% to 10% of the sample.

This clonotype came up a few times. Its binding antigen is unknown. Per-base quality was not reported, and no clone a single base away is much larger than it. Broader findings and caveats from the paper: Contracting CD4+ clones turned up mainly in the CM and EM memory subsets, whereas EMRA was where CD8+ clones were enriched. From day 15 to 85, contracting clones showed balanced CD4/CD8 phenotypes, whereas a second wave of clones that expanded from day 15 to 37 leaned towards CD4+. Some responding clones were detected in pre-infection memory, suggesting pre-existing cross-reactive memory T cells joined the SARS-CoV-2 response. Only a couple of mild cases were covered in the study, and larger cohorts including severe cases with pre-infection samples were considered necessary. SARS-CoV-2 specificity was not confirmed for the second-wave clones peaking on day 37.

V drops 2 bases and J drops 2 bases, leaving 18 bases in between. Its CDR3 holds 17 amino acids, cysteine through phenylalanine. Of all the DNA, just the CDR3 is kept, 51 bases in frame from base 1. CDR1 and CDR2 are read off the germline V gene as SGHVS and FNYEAQ. Ficoll-Paque density gradient centrifugation was used to isolate PBMCs. Source material: PBMCs or a T cell subset sorted from them (not recorded which). The rearranged segments are TRBV7-6 and TRBJ2-5; 6 matching bases give a weak D call of TRBD1. This TCR derives from an adult woman who had mild COVID-19 (a few samples of this study predate the infection). The sample titles of this study are shuffled in the database, so cell type and time point are left out; the donor was told from shared clones. The base sequence is TGTGCCAGCAGCTTAAGTTCAGGGGCAAGGGGGCAAGAGACCCAGTACTTC. This codes for CASSLSSGARGQETQYF.